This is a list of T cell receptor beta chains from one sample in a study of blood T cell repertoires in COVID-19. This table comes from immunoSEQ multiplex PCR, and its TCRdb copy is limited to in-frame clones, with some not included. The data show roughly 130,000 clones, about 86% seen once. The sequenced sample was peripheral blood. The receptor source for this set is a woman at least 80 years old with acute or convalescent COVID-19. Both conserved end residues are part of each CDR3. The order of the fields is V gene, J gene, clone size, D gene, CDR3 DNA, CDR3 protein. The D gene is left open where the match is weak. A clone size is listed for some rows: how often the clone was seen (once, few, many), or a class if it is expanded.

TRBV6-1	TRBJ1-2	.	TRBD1	TGTGCCAGCAGTGAGGACAGGGGGCAATACTATGGCTACACCTTC	CASSEDRGQYYGYTF
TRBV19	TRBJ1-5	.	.	TGTGCCAGTAGACAGGACACTAATCAGCCCCAGCATTTT	CASRQDTNQPQHF
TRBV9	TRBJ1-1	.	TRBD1	TGTGCCAGCAGCGTAAGGGGAGACAGGGGGCAGGGTATGAACACTGAAGCTTTCTTT	CASSVRGDRGQGMNTEAFF
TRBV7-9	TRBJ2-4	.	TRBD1	TGTGCCAGCAGCCGCGGACAGGTTGGGAACATTCAGTACTTC	CASSRGQVGNIQYF
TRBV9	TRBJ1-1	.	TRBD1	TGTGCCAGCAGCGTGGGGTGGACAGGGGGGACTGAAGCTTTCTTT	CASSVGWTGGTEAFF
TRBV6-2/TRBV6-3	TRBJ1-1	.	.	TGTGCCAGCAGTTACTCCGCGACAGGAGTGAACACTGAAGCTTTCTTT	CASSYSATGVNTEAFF
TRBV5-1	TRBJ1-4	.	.	TGCGCCAGCAGCTCCAGGGCGGCAACTAATGAAAAACTGTTTTTT	CASSSRAATNEKLFF
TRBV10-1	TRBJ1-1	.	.	TGCGCCAGCAGTGAATTGGCAGGGTCCACTGAAGCTTTCTTT	CASSELAGSTEAFF
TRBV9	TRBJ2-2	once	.	TGTGCCAGCAGCGTGATAAGCGCCAACACCGGGGAGCTGTTTTTT	CASSVISANTGELFF
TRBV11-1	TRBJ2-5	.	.	TGTGCCAGCGCCGAATGGGAGGCGACGGAGACCCAGTACTTC	CASAEWEATETQYF
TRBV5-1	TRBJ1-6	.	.	TGCGCCAGCAGCTTGGCCGGGGGTGCTGATTCACCCCTCCACTTT	CASSLAGGADSPLHF
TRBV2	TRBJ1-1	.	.	TGTGCCAGCCGGCACCCCGGGGGAGTGAACACTGAAGCTTTCTTT	CASRHPGGVNTEAFF
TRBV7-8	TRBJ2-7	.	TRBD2	TGTGCCAGCGCGGGGGAGAGCTACGAGCAGTACTTC	CASAGESYEQYF
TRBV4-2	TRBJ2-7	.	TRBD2	TGTGCCAGCAGCCAAGTGCTAGCGGGGGAGACCTACGAGCAGTACTTC	CASSQVLAGETYEQYF
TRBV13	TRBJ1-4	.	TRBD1	TGTGCCAGCAGCTTCAGGGGGACCCTAAATCCGGGTGAAAAACTGTTTTTT	CASSFRGTLNPGEKLFF
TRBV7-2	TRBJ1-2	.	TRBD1	TGTGCCAGCAGCTTAGAACAGGGGAGGGGCTACACCTTC	CASSLEQGRGYTF
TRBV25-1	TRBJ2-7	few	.	TGTGCCAGCACGCGTCGGGGGAAGTACGAGCAGTACTTC	CASTRRGKYEQYF
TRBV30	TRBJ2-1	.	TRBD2	TGTGCCTGGAGAGCGGGGGGCCATTACAATGAGCAGTTCTTC	CAWRAGGHYNEQFF
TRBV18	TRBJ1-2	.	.	TGTGCCAGCTCACCTTGGACAGACAACTATGGCTACACCTTC	CASSPWTDNYGYTF
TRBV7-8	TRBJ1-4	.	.	TGTGCCAGCAGCTCGGGGGGGGCAGCTAATGAAAAACTGTTTTTT	CASSSGGAANEKLFF
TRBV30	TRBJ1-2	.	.	TGTGCCTGGAGTGCCGACAGGAGCTATGGCTACACCTTC	CAWSADRSYGYTF
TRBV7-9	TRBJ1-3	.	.	TGTGCCAGCAGCTTATCAGGGGCTGGAAACACCATATATTTT	CASSLSGAGNTIYF
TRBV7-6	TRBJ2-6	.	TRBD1	TGTGCCAGCAGCCCGACAGGGCTCTCTGGGGCCAACGTCCTGACTTTC	CASSPTGLSGANVLTF
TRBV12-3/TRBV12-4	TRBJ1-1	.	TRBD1	TGTGCCAGCAGCACAGGGGCTTTCACTGAAGCTTTCTTT	CASSTGAFTEAFF
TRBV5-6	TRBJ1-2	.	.	TGTGCCAGCAGCTTGGGGACAGCCTATGGCTACACCTTC	CASSLGTAYGYTF
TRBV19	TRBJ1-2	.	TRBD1	TGTGCCAGTAGGGACAGGGCGTTCTATGGCTACACCTTC	CASRDRAFYGYTF
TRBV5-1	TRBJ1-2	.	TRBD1	TGCGCCAGCAGCACCGGACAGGGGGGGTCAGATGGCTACACCTTC	CASSTGQGGSDGYTF
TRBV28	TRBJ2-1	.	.	TGTGCCAGCAGTGTCAGGATTTTTGAGCAGTTCTTC	CASSVRIFEQFF
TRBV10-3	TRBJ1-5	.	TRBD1	TGTGCCATCAGCGCAGGGGGAACCCAGCCCCAGCATTTT	CAISAGGTQPQHF
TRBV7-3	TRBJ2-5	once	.	TGTGCCAGCAGCTTTTCGGCAAGGGGCGAGACCCAGTACTTC	CASSFSARGETQYF
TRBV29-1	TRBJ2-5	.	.	TGCAGCGTTGACTTGTCACCCGAGTGGGAGACCCAGTACTTC	CSVDLSPEWETQYF
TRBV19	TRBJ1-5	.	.	TGTGCCAGTAGTATAGATCAGGGGTCCCAGCATTTT	CASSIDQGSQHF
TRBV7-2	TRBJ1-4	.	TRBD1	TGTGCCAGCAGCTCCGGGACAGTTCGAAATGAAAAACTGTTTTTT	CASSSGTVRNEKLFF
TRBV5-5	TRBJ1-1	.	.	TGTGCCAGCAGCTTTGGGACACCTTTTTCGAACACTGAAGCTTTCTTT	CASSFGTPFSNTEAFF
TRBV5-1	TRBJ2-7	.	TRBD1	TGCGCCAGCAGCCCAGGGGGCCCCCCCTACGAGCAGTACTTC	CASSPGGPPYEQYF
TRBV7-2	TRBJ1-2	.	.	TGTGCCAGCAGCTTACTTTTTCCAGTTAACTATGGCTACACCTTC	CASSLLFPVNYGYTF
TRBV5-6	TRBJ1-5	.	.	TGTGCCAGCAGCTTGGGGCCTAATCAGCCCCAGCATTTT	CASSLGPNQPQHF
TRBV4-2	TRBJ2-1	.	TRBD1	TGTGCCAGCAGCCAACACCCGGGACAGTTAGACAATGAGCAGTTCTTC	CASSQHPGQLDNEQFF
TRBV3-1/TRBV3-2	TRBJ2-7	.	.	TGTGCCAGCAGGGGGGCTGACCGACTCCCCAGCCCGTACGAGCAGTACTTC	CASRGADRLPSPYEQYF
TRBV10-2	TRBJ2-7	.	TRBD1	TGCGCCAGCAGCCACCGGGACAGGGGGTCCTACGAGCAGTACTTC	CASSHRDRGSYEQYF
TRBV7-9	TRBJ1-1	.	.	TGTGCCAGCAGCTTTAGGGGCGTTTACACTGAAGCTTTCTTT	CASSFRGVYTEAFF
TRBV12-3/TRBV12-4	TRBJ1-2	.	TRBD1	TGTGCCAGCAGTCAAGACAGGGCCTATGGCTACACCTTC	CASSQDRAYGYTF
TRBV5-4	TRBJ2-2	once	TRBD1	TGTGCCAGCAGCTTTGGGACAGGGATGAACACCGGGGAGCTGTTTTTT	CASSFGTGMNTGELFF